This T cell receptor beta chain came from a study of response to subunit inactivated influenza vaccine. MiXCR, applied by TCRdb to the RT-PCR reads, yields one record per CDR3 protein. Here the sample spans 200,000 to 250,000 distinct CDR3 sequences, less than 15% being singletons. Study findings and constraints: T cells newly recruited by each seasonal influenza vaccination are few, the authors suggested.

This clonotype was recorded a few times. Its antigen is unknown. The CDR3 has 11 residues. Germline V gene data show CDR1 as SGHDN and CDR2 as FVKESK. Trimming took off 1 base at V and 10 bases at J, with 6 bases between the two ends. The origin of this receptor is a man over 45 who received an inactivated influenza vaccine. The J gene is TRBJ2-3, the V gene TRBV14; the D gene is possibly TRBD1 (5 bases). Here the sequenced sample was non-naive T cells sorted from PBMCs, taken less than 15 days before vaccination. The CDR3 region has the DNA TGTGCCAGCAGCCAAGCAGGGCCGCAGTATTTT. Residues: CASSQAGPQYF.